The rows below give T cell receptor beta chains drawn from one sample of a study of cytomegalovirus exposure and HLA in healthy donors. Generated by immunoSEQ multiplex PCR, the TCRdb table keeps only in-frame clones and is missing some. There are over 200,000 clones in the sample; less than 95% occur only once, and under 4% lies in the top ten. Sequences were obtained from PBMCs. The receptors stem from a woman aged 25 to 39 in good health and CMV-seronegative. Both conserved end residues are part of each CDR3. The D gene is left open where the match is weak. Some rows have no size entry. The others give once, few or many, or a class for an expanded clone.

size: -; D: -; J: TRBJ1-4; V: TRBV16; DNA: TGTGCCAGCAGCCAATCCGTAGGCCAAAAACTGTTTTTT; CDR3: CASSQSVGQKLFF
size: -; D: -; J: TRBJ2-1; V: TRBV30; DNA: TGTGCCTGGAGTGCAGTAGCGTCCCTCTACAATGAGCAGTTCTTC; CDR3: CAWSAVASLYNEQFF
size: -; D: -; J: TRBJ2-2; V: TRBV11-2; DNA: TGTGCCAGCAGCCCGACTCGGGGAGGGGGCATCGCCGGGGAGCTGTTTTTT; CDR3: CASSPTRGGGIAGELFF
size: -; D: TRBD1; J: TRBJ2-1; V: TRBV2; DNA: TGTGCCAGCAGTAAAAGGACAGGGGGATTATCGGGCGATGAGCAGTTCTTC; CDR3: CASSKRTGGLSGDEQFF
size: -; D: -; J: TRBJ2-3; V: TRBV19; DNA: TGTGCCAGTAGTGTTTTGGGCACAGATACGCAGTATTTT; CDR3: CASSVLGTDTQYF
size: -; D: TRBD2; J: TRBJ2-1; V: TRBV10-1; DNA: TGCGCCAGCAGTGAAGGGGTTTTACTAGCGGATGAGCAGTTCTTC; CDR3: CASSEGVLLADEQFF
size: once; D: TRBD1; J: TRBJ1-1; V: TRBV7-2; DNA: TGTGCCAGCAGCCCCGGACAGGGGATTCCGGCTTTCTTT; CDR3: CASSPGQGIPAFF
size: -; D: TRBD2; J: TRBJ2-7; V: TRBV2; DNA: TGTGCCAGCAGGCCTAGCGGGAGCTCCTACGAGCAGTACTTC; CDR3: CASRPSGSSYEQYF
size: once; D: -; J: TRBJ2-3; V: TRBV18; DNA: TGTGCCAGCTCGGGACTCCTCACAGATACGCAGTATTTT; CDR3: CASSGLLTDTQYF
size: -; D: TRBD2; J: TRBJ2-5; V: TRBV5-1; DNA: TGCGCCAGCAGCATAGGACTAGCGGGAGGGGGAGAGACCCAGTACTTC; CDR3: CASSIGLAGGGETQYF
size: -; D: -; J: TRBJ1-1; V: TRBV7-2; DNA: TGTGCCAGCAGCGCAACTCTGAACACTGAAGCTTTCTTT; CDR3: CASSATLNTEAFF
size: -; D: -; J: TRBJ2-7; V: TRBV13; DNA: TGTGCCAGCAGCTCGTTTGAGACGATGGGCGAGCAGTACTTC; CDR3: CASSSFETMGEQYF
size: -; D: -; J: TRBJ2-7; V: TRBV5-4; DNA: TGTGCCAGCAGCTCCCCGGGCAGTACCTACGAGCAGTACTTC; CDR3: CASSSPGSTYEQYF
size: -; D: -; J: TRBJ2-7; V: TRBV5-1; DNA: TGCGCCAGCAGCTTGGCCTTCATAGGGGCCAGCTACGAGCAGTACTTC; CDR3: CASSLAFIGASYEQYF
size: -; D: TRBD2; J: TRBJ2-2; V: TRBV4-2; DNA: TGTGCCAGCAGCCAAGCGGGAGGGGTCACCGGGGAGCTGTTTTTT; CDR3: CASSQAGGVTGELFF
size: few; D: -; J: TRBJ1-2; V: TRBV2; DNA: TGTGCCAGCAGTGAGGGGTTGGGTAGTTATGGCTACACCTTC; CDR3: CASSEGLGSYGYTF
size: -; D: TRBD1; J: TRBJ2-4; V: TRBV28; DNA: TGTGCCAGCAGTTTATGGACAGGGTTGGGGAACATTCAGTACTTC; CDR3: CASSLWTGLGNIQYF
size: once; D: -; J: TRBJ2-1; V: TRBV4-3; DNA: TGCGCCAGCAGAGGCTCCTTGTACAATGAGCAGTTCTTC; CDR3: CASRGSLYNEQFF
size: -; D: -; J: TRBJ2-1; V: TRBV9; DNA: TGTGCCAGCAGCGGGGGGGCGAGCTCCTACAATGAGCAGTTCTTC; CDR3: CASSGGASSYNEQFF
size: -; D: TRBD2; J: TRBJ2-7; V: TRBV4-1; DNA: TGCGCCAGCAGCCCACTAGCGGGAGAGATTTCGCTACACGAGCAGTACTTC; CDR3: CASSPLAGEISLHEQYF
size: -; D: TRBD2; J: TRBJ2-7; V: TRBV19; DNA: TGTGCCAGTAGTAGTAGCGGGGCATCCTACGAGCAGTACTTC; CDR3: CASSSSGASYEQYF
size: -; D: -; J: TRBJ1-4; V: TRBV9; DNA: TGTGCCAGCAGCCCCCGTGTAGGTGAAAAACTGTTTTTT; CDR3: CASSPRVGEKLFF
size: -; D: TRBD1; J: TRBJ2-5; V: TRBV7-9; DNA: TGTGCCAGCAGCCCAGAACAGGGGAATCAAGAGACCCAGTACTTC; CDR3: CASSPEQGNQETQYF
size: few; D: TRBD1; J: TRBJ2-1; V: TRBV6-1; DNA: TGTGCCAGCAGTCCTAACAGGGGATTGGGTAATGAGCAGTTCTTC; CDR3: CASSPNRGLGNEQFF
size: -; D: -; J: TRBJ2-3; V: TRBV4-3; DNA: TGCGCCAGCAGCCAAGATGGAGGGACGTCTAGCACAGATACGCAGTATTTT; CDR3: CASSQDGGTSSTDTQYF
size: -; D: -; J: TRBJ1-2; V: TRBV6-5; DNA: TGTGCCAGCAGTCGGATGGGGGGCGGGAACTATGGCTACACCTTC; CDR3: CASSRMGGGNYGYTF
size: -; D: -; J: TRBJ2-2; V: TRBV7-2; DNA: TGTGCCAGCGTAGACGCCTTGACCGGGGAGCTGTTTTTT; CDR3: CASVDALTGELFF
size: -; D: TRBD2; J: TRBJ2-7; V: TRBV28; DNA: TGTGCCAGCAGTCCGGGGACTAGCGGGAGTCGGGAGCAGTACTTC; CDR3: CASSPGTSGSREQYF
size: -; D: -; J: TRBJ1-1; V: TRBV14; DNA: TGTGCCAGCAGTCTATCACCCCCAAGAGCTTTCTTT; CDR3: CASSLSPPRAFF
size: -; D: -; J: TRBJ2-3; V: TRBV27; DNA: TGTGCCAGCAGTAAATCGCCTCGCACAGATACGCAGTATTTT; CDR3: CASSKSPRTDTQYF
size: -; D: -; J: TRBJ1-5; V: TRBV28; DNA: TGTGCCAGCAGTTTATCGGCAGGGGACAATCAGCCCCAGCATTTT; CDR3: CASSLSAGDNQPQHF
size: -; D: -; J: TRBJ1-5; V: TRBV6-1; DNA: TGTGCCAGCAGTGAAGGACAGAGTTATCAGCCCCAGCATTTT; CDR3: CASSEGQSYQPQHF
size: -; D: -; J: TRBJ2-1; V: TRBV4-3; DNA: TGCGCCAGCAGCCAAGACGCCCTAGACTACAATGAGCAGTTCTTC; CDR3: CASSQDALDYNEQFF
size: -; D: TRBD1; J: TRBJ1-1; V: TRBV9; DNA: TGTGCCAGCAGCCACCGACAGGGCTCCTACACTGAAGCTTTCTTT; CDR3: CASSHRQGSYTEAFF
size: -; D: TRBD2; J: TRBJ2-1; V: TRBV5-1; DNA: TGCGCCAGCAGCTTGGGGTTGACTAGCGGGAGGGGGGAGCAGTTCTTC; CDR3: CASSLGLTSGRGEQFF
size: -; D: -; J: TRBJ2-2; V: TRBV9; DNA: TGTGCCAGCAGCGACCCAGGGCGAAGCGACACCGGGGAGCTGTTTTTT; CDR3: CASSDPGRSDTGELFF
size: -; D: -; J: TRBJ1-2; V: TRBV5-1; DNA: TGCGCCAGCAGCTTGGGAAGGGATTTCTATGGCTACACCTTC; CDR3: CASSLGRDFYGYTF
size: -; D: -; J: TRBJ1-5; V: TRBV27; DNA: TGTGCCAGCAGTTCCCAACAGACAATAGGCAATCAGCCCCAGCATTTT; CDR3: CASSSQQTIGNQPQHF
size: -; D: -; J: TRBJ2-3; V: TRBV7-8; DNA: TGTGCCAGCAGCCCCTCCACAGATACGCAGTATTTT; CDR3: CASSPSTDTQYF
size: -; D: -; J: TRBJ2-7; V: TRBV13; DNA: TGTGCCAGCAGCCCCCTGGGAGGAACCTACGAGCAGTACTTC; CDR3: CASSPLGGTYEQYF
size: -; D: TRBD1; J: TRBJ2-7; V: TRBV7-2; DNA: TGTGCCAGCAGTCGGACAGGGGTCAGCTACGAGCAGTACTTC; CDR3: CASSRTGVSYEQYF
size: -; D: -; J: TRBJ1-1; V: TRBV9; DNA: TGTGCCAGCAGCGTAGACACCAACACTGAAGCTTTCTTT; CDR3: CASSVDTNTEAFF
size: -; D: -; J: TRBJ1-5; V: TRBV28; DNA: TGTGCCAGCAGTTTCCCAGGAAACAATCAGCCCCAGCATTTT; CDR3: CASSFPGNNQPQHF
size: -; D: TRBD2; J: TRBJ2-3; V: TRBV7-9; DNA: TGTGCCAGCAGCTTAGGCGGGAGGTCAGATACGCAGTATTTT; CDR3: CASSLGGRSDTQYF
size: -; D: -; J: TRBJ1-5; V: TRBV5-1; DNA: TGCGCCAGCAGCTTTACGGTCGGGGCCCGATTATTACTGTATCAGCCCCAGCATTTT; CDR3: CASSFTVGARLLLYQPQHF
size: -; D: TRBD2; J: TRBJ2-3; V: TRBV6-1; DNA: TGTGCCAGCAGGATTATGACTAGCGGAACAGATACGCAGTATTTT; CDR3: CASRIMTSGTDTQYF
size: -; D: -; J: TRBJ1-2; V: TRBV4-3; DNA: TGCGCCAGCAGCCCGGTCATGTCGACGAGTATCTTAGAGATTATCGGCTACACCTTC; CDR3: CASSPVMSTSILEIIGYTF
size: -; D: TRBD2; J: TRBJ2-4; V: TRBV29-1; DNA: TGCAGCTCTCGTGGGACTAGCGGGGGTCCTTACGTTCAGTACTTC; CDR3: CSSRGTSGGPYVQYF
size: -; D: -; J: TRBJ1-1; V: TRBV27; DNA: TGTGCCAGCGGGCCAAGGGGGAACACTGAAGCTTTCTTT; CDR3: CASGPRGNTEAFF
size: once; D: TRBD1; J: TRBJ2-3; V: TRBV4-1; DNA: TGCGCCAGCAGAAAAGTCGGACAGGGGGGCACAGATACGCAGTATTTT; CDR3: CASRKVGQGGTDTQYF
size: -; D: TRBD2; J: TRBJ2-1; V: TRBV15; DNA: TGTGCCACCAGCAGAGGCGATAGCGGGATTGGTGAGCAGTTCTTC; CDR3: CATSRGDSGIGEQFF
size: -; D: TRBD2; J: TRBJ2-2; V: TRBV7-2; DNA: TGTGCCAGCAGCCCTCGGGGACTAGCGGGAGGGCAAAGCACCGGGGAGCTGTTTTTT; CDR3: CASSPRGLAGGQSTGELFF
size: -; D: TRBD2; J: TRBJ2-3; V: TRBV7-3; DNA: TGTGCCAGCAGCTTAGTAGCGGGTCCCCCAGATACGCAGTATTTT; CDR3: CASSLVAGPPDTQYF
size: -; D: -; J: TRBJ1-1; V: TRBV16; DNA: TGTGCCAGCAGCCAATACCGTGGACCGCCGAACACTGAAGCTTTCTTT; CDR3: CASSQYRGPPNTEAFF
size: -; D: -; J: TRBJ1-2; V: TRBV5-1; DNA: TGCGCCAGCAGCTCGTCCGGGACAACTAACTATGGCTACACCTTC; CDR3: CASSSSGTTNYGYTF
size: -; D: TRBD2; J: TRBJ2-7; V: TRBV7-2; DNA: TGTGCCAGCAGTCCCGGGACTAGCGCCTCCTACGAGCAGTACTTC; CDR3: CASSPGTSASYEQYF
size: -; D: TRBD1; J: TRBJ2-7; V: TRBV2; DNA: TGTGCCAGCAGGCCGGGACAGATCTACGAGCAGTACTTC; CDR3: CASRPGQIYEQYF
size: -; D: TRBD1; J: TRBJ2-7; V: TRBV5-5; DNA: TGTGCCAGCAGCTTGGGGGACAGTTCCGAGCAGTACTTC; CDR3: CASSLGDSSEQYF
size: -; D: -; J: TRBJ2-7; V: TRBV30; DNA: TGTGCCTGGGGGACTGTGAGCTCCTACGAGCAGTACTTC; CDR3: CAWGTVSSYEQYF
size: -; D: -; J: TRBJ2-4; V: TRBV6-1; DNA: TGTGCCAGCAGTGAAAGAGCTGGTAGTGTAGCCAAAAACATTCAGTACTTC; CDR3: CASSERAGSVAKNIQYF